Listed below are T cell receptor beta chains from one sample, sequenced in a study of blood T cell repertoires in COVID-19. Here immunoSEQ multiplex PCR was the method, and the copy in TCRdb shows in-frame clones only, minus some. The sample contains approximately 350,000 clones, around 83% of which appear only once. The sample comprised peripheral blood. The receptors shown here come from a man aged 30 to 39 with active or convalescent COVID-19. CDR3s include the opening cysteine and the closing phenylalanine or tryptophan. Each record gives: clone size, CDR3 length, V gene, D gene, J gene, CDR3 protein, CDR3 DNA. D genes are given only for firm matches. Clone size is stated in some rows and not others, as once, few, many or a class when expanded.

-	17	TRBV6-1	-	TRBJ1-5	CASSEGFGGHSNQPQHF	TGTGCCAGCAGTGAAGGCTTCGGCGGTCATAGCAATCAGCCCCAGCATTTT
-	13	TRBV7-9	-	TRBJ2-1	CASSLRDVVEQFF	TGTGCCAGCAGCTTGAGGGATGTGGTTGAGCAGTTCTTC
-	14	TRBV7-2	-	TRBJ1-1	CASSLTSMNTEAFF	TGTGCCAGCAGCTTAACATCGATGAACACTGAAGCTTTCTTT
-	13	TRBV9	-	TRBJ1-1	CASSVAGATEAFF	TGTGCCAGCAGCGTAGCAGGGGCCACTGAAGCTTTCTTT
-	11	TRBV20-1	-	TRBJ2-5	CSASAEETQYF	TGCAGTGCTAGTGCAGAAGAGACCCAGTACTTC
-	15	TRBV4-3	TRBD2	TRBJ2-7	CASSLVLAGEYEQYF	TGCGCCAGCAGCCTGGTACTAGCGGGAGAATACGAGCAGTACTTC
-	17	TRBV5-1	TRBD2	TRBJ2-5	CASSLVGAGGLQETQYF	TGCGCCAGCAGCTTGGTTGGCGCGGGAGGGCTCCAGGAGACCCAGTACTTC
-	15	TRBV5-1	TRBD1	TRBJ2-5	CASSLVQGALETQYF	TGCGCCAGCAGCTTGGTCCAGGGGGCGCTTGAGACCCAGTACTTC
-	11	TRBV19	-	TRBJ2-5	CASSIRETQYF	TGTGCCAGTAGTATACGTGAGACCCAGTACTTC
once	14	TRBV28	-	TRBJ1-5	CASSFGLGGQPQHF	TGTGCCAGCAGTTTTGGACTTGGGGGGCAGCCCCAGCATTTT
-	17	TRBV27	TRBD2	TRBJ2-1	CASSLSRTSGAYNEQFF	TGTGCCAGCAGTTTATCGAGGACTAGCGGGGCCTACAATGAGCAGTTCTTC
-	15	TRBV21-1	-	TRBJ1-3	CASSEGVQSGNTIYF	TGTGCCAGCTCGGAGGGAGTTCAATCTGGAAACACCATATATTTT
-	15	TRBV28	TRBD1	TRBJ2-7	CASRPPGQKADEQYF	TGTGCCAGCAGGCCACCGGGACAGAAGGCCGACGAGCAGTACTTC
-	14	TRBV19	TRBD1	TRBJ1-5	CASSPDRIDQPQHF	TGTGCCAGTTCGCCGGACAGGATCGATCAGCCCCAGCATTTT
-	16	TRBV25-1	TRBD2	TRBJ2-3	CASSGRLAGNTDTQYF	TGTGCCAGCAGTGGGAGACTAGCGGGGAACACAGATACGCAGTATTTT
-	16	TRBV3-1/TRBV3-2	-	TRBJ1-1	CASSQDRGGGSTEAFF	TGTGCCAGCAGCCAAGATCGGGGGGGAGGGAGCACTGAAGCTTTCTTT
-	16	TRBV19	TRBD1	TRBJ1-2	CASSISDRGGVGGYTF	TGTGCCAGTAGTATATCGGACAGGGGAGGGGTAGGAGGCTACACCTTC
few	12	TRBV28	-	TRBJ1-5	CASTGGDQPQHF	TGTGCCAGCACCGGTGGAGATCAGCCCCAGCATTTT
-	16	TRBV5-4	-	TRBJ2-3	CASSPRSGASTDTQYF	TGTGCCAGCAGCCCACGATCAGGGGCTAGCACAGATACGCAGTATTTT
few	17	TRBV7-8	TRBD1	TRBJ1-6	CASSLARAGRGHSPLHF	TGTGCCAGCAGCTTAGCCAGGGCGGGAAGGGGGCATTCACCCCTCCACTTT
-	15	TRBV28	-	TRBJ2-7	CASSLLSGAPYEQYF	TGTGCCAGCAGTTTATTGTCCGGAGCTCCCTACGAGCAGTACTTC
few	14	TRBV7-2	TRBD1	TRBJ2-2	CASSGYRGSGELFF	TGTGCCAGCAGCGGATACAGGGGTTCGGGGGAGCTGTTTTTT
-	13	TRBV3-1/TRBV3-2	-	TRBJ2-7	CASSRGGVYEQYF	TGTGCCAGCAGCCGAGGAGGGGTCTACGAGCAGTACTTC
-	13	TRBV18	-	TRBJ1-2	CASSPRQGTGYTF	TGTGCCAGCTCACCACGTCAGGGAACTGGCTACACCTTC
-	13	TRBV28	-	TRBJ1-2	CASSLGILYGYTF	TGTGCCAGCAGTTTAGGCATATTGTATGGCTACACCTTC
once	14	TRBV15	-	TRBJ1-1	CATSRAEGAPEAFF	TGTGCCACCAGCAGAGCAGAAGGGGCCCCTGAAGCTTTCTTT
-	13	TRBV5-1	-	TRBJ2-7	CASSLAGFGEQYF	TGCGCCAGCAGCTTGGCAGGGTTTGGGGAGCAGTACTTC
-	13	TRBV9	TRBD2	TRBJ2-1	CASSVGTSNEQFF	TGTGCCAGCAGCGTCGGGACTAGCAATGAGCAGTTCTTC
-	15	TRBV5-1	-	TRBJ2-7	CASSLNRASIYEQYF	TGCGCCAGCAGCTTGAACAGGGCATCTATCTACGAGCAGTACTTC
-	14	TRBV3-1/TRBV3-2	TRBD1	TRBJ2-7	CASSNLGGLYEQYF	TGTGCCAGCAGCAATCTAGGGGGCCTCTACGAGCAGTACTTC
-	13	TRBV25-1	-	TRBJ2-1	CASLPRASNEQFF	TGTGCCAGCCTTCCGAGGGCCTCCAATGAGCAGTTCTTC
-	12	TRBV29-1	-	TRBJ2-2	CSVEPPGGELFF	TGCAGCGTTGAACCCCCGGGCGGGGAGCTGTTTTTT